This TCR beta chain is drawn from a study of blood T cell repertoires in COVID-19. The protocol was immunoSEQ multiplex PCR, while the TCRdb copy is restricted to in-frame clones and leaves out a portion. The sample includes 300,000 to 450,000 clones, about 89% of them seen just once. This CDR3 contains 16 residues. Germline-derived CDR1 and CDR2 are SGHAT and FQNNGV. V was clipped by 5 bases and J by 0 bases, with 17 bases between them. The chain joins TRBV11-2 to TRBJ2-7; D call uncertain. Specimen: peripheral blood. The TCR comes from a woman in her 30s with COVID-19, enrolled during active disease. CDR3 in amino acids: CASSPPFGSSSYEQYF. CDR3 sequence (DNA): TGTGCCAGCAGCCCCCCGTTCGGGTCTAGCTCCTACGAGCAGTACTTC.